Below, 8 T cell receptor beta chains from the same sample are listed, as sequenced in a study of T cells in localized non-small cell lung cancer. Repertoires were generated with immunoSEQ multiplex PCR, while TCRdb's copy carries only in-frame clones and drops some. The sample yields about 19,000 clones, about 90% seen once. The source was peripheral blood, collected before any cancer treatment. Receptor source: a woman aged 40-69 years with stage I lung adenocarcinoma.

The chain carries TRBV7-3 and TRBJ2-7; D call uncertain. Between the trimmed V and J ends, which lost 5 bases and 7 bases, there was a span of 21 bases. The V gene's germline CDR1 is SGHTA and CDR2 FQGTGA. This CDR3 is built from 15 residues. This CDR3 reads CASSLGPSRLKEQYF. For the CDR3, the DNA is TGTGCCAGCAGCCTAGGGCCTTCTCGGCTTAAGGAGCAGTACTTC. Complete variable domain (other parts from reference TRBV7-3 and TRBJ2-7): GAGVSQTPSNKVTEKGKYVELRCDPISGHTALYWYRQSLGQGPEFLIYFQGTGAADDSGLPNDRFFAVRPEGSVSTLKIQRTERGDSAVYLCASSLGPSRLKEQYFGPGTRLTVT.

This chain links TRBV25-1 with TRBJ2-5; D may be TRBD1 (6 bases). The CDR3 contains 13 residues. Trimming took 6 bases from V and 4 from J, leaving 12 bases between them. Germline V gene data show CDR1 as MGHDK and CDR2 as SYGVNS. Here the CDR3 DNA reads TGTGCCAGCAGAGGGGGTCCGGGAGAGACCCAGTACTTC. It specifies CASRGGPGETQYF.

The rearrangement joins TRBV4-3 to TRBJ2-5; a possible D gene is TRBD1 (5 bases). Trimming took 4 bases from V and 2 from J, leaving 14 bases between them. Germline assignment: CDR1 LGHNA and CDR2 YSLEER. The CDR3 totals 15 residues. Written as DNA, the CDR3 is TGCGCCAGCAGCCCTCTTGGCCAGGGACAAGAGACCCAGTACTTC. Translation: CASSPLGQGQETQYF.

This rearrangement joins TRBV10-3 to TRBJ1-5, with 9 bases that match TRBD1. J was trimmed by 4 bases and V by 6 bases; bases with no gene match: 7. CDR1 and CDR2 from the germline V gene are ENHRY and SYGVKD. The CDR3 length is 15 residues. CDR3 residues: CAISSQQGANQPQHF. As DNA, the CDR3 is TGTGCCATCAGCTCCCAACAGGGGGCGAATCAGCCCCAGCATTTT.

V and J are TRBV27 and TRBJ1-6; 9 positions agree with TRBD1. CDR1 and CDR2 from the germline V gene are MNHEY and SMNVEV (reference sequence). This CDR3 has 15 residues. Trimming at V came to 5 bases and at J to 10 bases, leaving 9 bases not matched to a gene. CDR3 nucleotide sequence: TGTGCCAGCAGTCCCGCCGGGACAGGGAGGTCACCCCTCCACTTT. It is translated as CASSPAGTGRSPLHF.

The V call is TRBV28, the J call TRBJ2-7; 7 bases line up with TRBD2. The J segment lost 3 bases and the V segment lost 3 bases, leaving 8 bases of the junction unmatched. Looked up from germline, CDR1 is MDHEN and CDR2 is SYDVKM. CDR3 size: 15 residues. In DNA, the CDR3 is TGTGCCAGCAGTTTGATCCGGGTAGCGGGCTACGAGCAGTACTTC. Its protein product is CASSLIRVAGYEQYF.

V usage is TRBV30 and J usage is TRBJ2-4; 7 bases agree with TRBD1. CDR1 is GTSNPN and CDR2 is SVGIG in the germline V gene (reference sequence). The J segment lost 2 bases and the V segment lost 5 bases, leaving 12 bases of the junction unmatched. CDR3 size: 16 residues. CDR3 DNA sequence: TGTGCCTGGGAACAGGGGACGGGAATTTCCAAAAACATTCAGTACTTC. Translation gives CAWEQGTGISKNIQYF.

There are a few counts of this clone. The chain links TRBV5-4 to TRBJ2-7, with D possibly being TRBD2 (6 bases). V was shortened by 1 base and J by 1 base, with 9 bases between the two germline ends. Germline values: CDR1 SGHNT, CDR2 YYREEE (reference sequence). This CDR3 is built from 14 residues. CDR3 DNA sequence: TGTGCCAGCAGCTTGACTAGCAGTTCCTACGAGCAGTACTTC. It is translated as CASSLTSSSYEQYF.